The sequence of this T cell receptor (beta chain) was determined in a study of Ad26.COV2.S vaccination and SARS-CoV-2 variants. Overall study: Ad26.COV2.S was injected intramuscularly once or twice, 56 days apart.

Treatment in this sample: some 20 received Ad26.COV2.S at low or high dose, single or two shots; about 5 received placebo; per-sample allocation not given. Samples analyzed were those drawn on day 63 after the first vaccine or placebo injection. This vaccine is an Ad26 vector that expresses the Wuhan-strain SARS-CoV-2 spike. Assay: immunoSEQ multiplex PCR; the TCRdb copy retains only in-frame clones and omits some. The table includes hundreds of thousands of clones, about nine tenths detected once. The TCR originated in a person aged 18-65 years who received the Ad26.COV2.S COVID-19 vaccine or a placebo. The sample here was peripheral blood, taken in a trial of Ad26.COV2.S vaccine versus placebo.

The CDR3 coding sequence is TGTGCCAGTAGTGTGGCCGGCTCGGTCGGGGAGCTGTTTTTT. Protein: CASSVAGSVGELFF. The V call is TRBV19, the J call TRBJ2-2; D gene unclear. Germline CDR1 LNHDA, CDR2 SQIVND (reference sequence). Deletions cut 5 bases from V and 7 bases from J, with 14 bases between. The CDR3 has 14 amino acids.